The rows below give T cell receptor beta chains drawn from one sample of a study of T cells in Graves' hyperthyroidism and ophthalmopathy. TCRdb passed the multiplex PCR reads through MiXCR, listing each CDR3 protein once. Of about 270,000 distinct CDR3 sequences listed, approximately 23% are singletons. Input material: blood. These receptors all come from a man aged 25-45 years with Graves' ophthalmopathy. CDR3s include the opening cysteine and the closing phenylalanine or tryptophan. D genes are given only for firm matches. Clone size is stated in some rows and not others, as once, few, many or a class when expanded.

cdr3_length d_call j_call v_call clone_size cdr3_nt cdr3_aa
15 TRBD2 TRBJ2-3 TRBV9 NA TGTGCCAGCAGCGTAGAACTAGCGCACACAGATACGCAGTATTTT CASSVELAHTDTQYF
14 NA TRBJ2-1 TRBV2 few TGTGCCAGCAATCCAAGGTCCTCCTACAATGAGCAGTTCTTC CASNPRSSYNEQFF
16 NA TRBJ2-5 TRBV20-1 many TGCAGTGCTAGAGGGCAGGGGACCTTTCTAACAGAGACCCAGTACTTC CSARGQGTFLTETQYF
17 NA TRBJ2-1 TRBV6-5 NA TGTGCCAGCAGTTACTCGGTAGGCGCGGAGCACTACAATGAGCAGTTCTTC CASSYSVGAEHYNEQFF
13 NA TRBJ2-1 TRBV30 many TGTGCCTGGAACCGGGACTCACATAATGAGCAGTTCTTC CAWNRDSHNEQFF
16 NA TRBJ1-6 TRBV6-6 NA TGTGCCAGCAGTTACTCTTGGGAGGGGGGCATTTCACCCCTCCACTTT CASSYSWEGGISPLHF
15 NA TRBJ2-1 TRBV12-3/TRBV12-4 many TGTGCCAGCAGTCGCATATCGAGCTCCTACAATGAGCAGTTCTTC CASSRISSSYNEQFF
11 NA TRBJ2-1 TRBV20-1 many TGCAGTGCTAGAATCTACAATGAGCAGTTCTTC CSARIYNEQFF
14 NA TRBJ2-2 TRBV30 NA TGTGCCTGGAGTGTGATTATGAGGTCCGGGGAGCTGTTTTTT CAWSVIMRSGELFF
19 TRBD2 TRBJ2-2 TRBV28 NA TGTGCCAGCAGTTTATCTTGGTTGGCTAGCGGGAGGAACACCGGGGAGCTGTTTTTT CASSLSWLASGRNTGELFF
17 TRBD2 TRBJ2-1 TRBV5-8 few TGTGCCAGCAGCAGCCACTCAGGGACTAGCATTGACAATGAGCAGTTCTTC CASSSHSGTSIDNEQFF
13 NA TRBJ1-2 TRBV18 many TGTGCCAGCTCACCTGGGAAGAACTATGGCTACACCTTC CASSPGKNYGYTF
13 NA TRBJ2-7 TRBV12-3/TRBV12-4 NA TGTGCCAGCAGTTTAACCCGGCTCCACGAGCAGTACTTC CASSLTRLHEQYF
16 NA TRBJ1-3 TRBV11-2 NA TGTGCCAGCAGCCCGGGGAGGACGTTCTCTGGAAACACCATATATTTT CASSPGRTFSGNTIYF
14 NA TRBJ2-2 TRBV29-1 few TGCAGCGTTGCGGGTGGGAGTGCCACCGGGGAGCTGTTTTTT CSVAGGSATGELFF
19 TRBD1 TRBJ2-5 TRBV11-2 few TGTGCCAGCAGCTTGGGCTGGGCCCTGACAGGGGTCAACCAAGAGACCCAGTACTTC CASSLGWALTGVNQETQYF
14 NA TRBJ1-1 TRBV6-1 NA TGTGCCAGTTTTTATCCCCTGAAGAACACTGAAGCTTTCTTT CASFYPLKNTEAFF
15 NA TRBJ1-1 TRBV28 NA TGTGCCAGCAGCCCCCATCCCGGGACTAACACTGAAGCTTTCTTT CASSPHPGTNTEAFF
15 NA TRBJ2-4 TRBV29-1 NA TGCAGCGTTGAAGGGCAGGGCGGTCCGGCGGACATTCAGTACTTC CSVEGQGGPADIQYF
14 NA TRBJ2-4 TRBV2 few TGTGCCAGCATGTTAAATCTAGCCAAAAACATTCAGTACTTC CASMLNLAKNIQYF
15 TRBD1 TRBJ2-7 TRBV27 few TGTGCCAGCAGCGATTCCCCTGGGACAGACTACGAGCAGTACTTC CASSDSPGTDYEQYF
13 NA TRBJ2-7 TRBV9 few TGTGCCAGCAGCGTAGGCTCCCGCTACGAGCAGTACTTC CASSVGSRYEQYF
16 NA TRBJ2-7 TRBV6-1 many TGTGCCAGCAGTCCCTACGGAGGGGGGGGGACTTACGAGCAGTACTTC CASSPYGGGGTYEQYF
12 NA TRBJ1-5 TRBV20-1 many TGCAGTGCTGTCGAGGGGAATCAGCCCCAGCATTTT CSAVEGNQPQHF
12 TRBD1 TRBJ2-1 TRBV28 NA TGTGCCAGCTGGACAGGGTACAATGAGCAGTTCTTC CASWTGYNEQFF
12 NA TRBJ1-1 TRBV3-1 NA TGTGCCAGCAGCCAAGCACTAACTGAAGCTTTCTTT CASSQALTEAFF
16 TRBD1 TRBJ1-6 TRBV12-3/TRBV12-4 many TGTGCCAGCAGCCTGGGACAGGGAGGATATAATTCACCCCTCCACTTT CASSLGQGGYNSPLHF
16 TRBD2 TRBJ2-7 TRBV28 many TGTGCCAGCAGTTTATTCGCGACTAGCGGGAGTCACGAGCAGTACTTC CASSLFATSGSHEQYF